The 26 T cell receptor beta chains below come from one sample, sequenced in a study of blood T cell repertoires in COVID-19. Data came from immunoSEQ multiplex PCR; TCRdb stores just in-frame clones and leaves some out. Here the sample spans 250,000 to 350,000 clones, about 90% being singletons. Material for sequencing was peripheral blood. These receptors originate from a woman in her fifties or sixties with COVID-19, enrolled during active disease.

The chain combines TRBV30 with TRBJ1-2, with D hard to call. V shed 0 bases and J shed 1 base, with 6 bases lying between them. This CDR3 is built from 13 residues. Germline values: CDR1 GTSNPN, CDR2 SVGIG (reference sequence). CDR3 protein: CAWSVAFNYGYTF. Here the CDR3 DNA reads TGTGCCTGGAGTGTAGCCTTTAACTATGGCTACACCTTC.

The rearrangement uses TRBV12-3 or TRBV12-4 and TRBJ1-1; D is unclear. CDR3 length: 13 amino acids. The V end was cut by 4 bases, the J end by 2 bases, with 8 bases between. CDR3 coding DNA: TGTGCCAGCAGTTATCCGGGAAACACTGAAGCTTTCTTT. Translated, it gives CASSYPGNTEAFF.

This chain connects TRBV2 to TRBJ2-3; 10 nucleotides line up with TRBD1. V shed 6 bases, J shed 0 bases, and the junction held 3 bases outside the gene matches. The CDR3 sequence is 15 residues long. The germline CDR1 and CDR2 sequences are SNHLY and FYNNEI. The CDR3 bases are TGTGCCAGCAGGACAGGGGGCATTAGCACAGATACGCAGTATTTT. Residues: CASRTGGISTDTQYF.

The rearrangement joins TRBV24-1 to TRBJ1-6, with D possibly matching TRBD1 (6 bases). From germline, CDR1 is KGHDR and CDR2 SFDVKD. This CDR3 has 15 residues. V lost 0 bases to trimming and J lost 8 bases, with 10 bases between them. The CDR3 region has the DNA TGTGCCACCAGTGATTTGTGGGACACGGATTCACCCCTCCACTTT. It encodes CATSDLWDTDSPLHF.

This sequence joins TRBV9 and TRBJ1-2; no reliable D call. Trimming stripped 4 bases from V and 6 bases from J, with 10 bases between. The CDR3 consists of 12 residues. CDR1 and CDR2 from the germline V gene are SGDLS and YYNGEE. Written as DNA, the CDR3 is TGTGCCAGCAGCTTCGGGAGCGATGGCTACACCTTC. It yields the protein CASSFGSDGYTF.

The CDR3 region is CASSLWTSGQQFF. The CDR3 bases are TGTGCCAGCAGCTTATGGACTAGCGGCCAGCAGTTCTTC. The chain recombines TRBV11-1 with TRBJ2-1; 10 bases align to TRBD2. J gave up 11 bases and V 2 bases, and 3 bases lay outside the gene matches. Germline CDR1 and CDR2: SGHAT and FQDESV (reference sequence). The CDR3 extends over 13 amino acids.

The rearrangement links TRBV4-1 to TRBJ2-7; 11 bases agree with TRBD2. J lost 0 bases, V lost 3 bases, and 4 bases had no gene match. CDR1 is MGHRA, CDR2 YSYEKL, per germline. The CDR3 covers 16 residues. The CDR3 is CASSHPGLAASYEQYF. CDR3 DNA sequence: TGCGCCAGCAGCCACCCGGGACTAGCGGCCTCCTACGAGCAGTACTTC.

The CDR3 DNA reads as TGCGCCAGCAGCCCACCCGGGACAGGGGGCCGGGAGCAGTTCTTC. Translated, it gives CASSPPGTGGREQFF. This chain uses TRBV4-1 with TRBJ2-1, with 12 nucleotides matching TRBD1. The CDR3 length is 15 residues. In germline, CDR1 is MGHRA, CDR2 YSYEKL. Trimming took 4 bases from V and 10 from J; bases not matched to a gene: 8.

The chain recombines TRBV24-1 with TRBJ2-1; 15 bases are shared with TRBD2. Germline V CDR1 and CDR2: KGHDR, SFDVKD. V was pared by 4 bases and J by 7 bases, with 7 bases of the junction left unmatched. The CDR3 sequence is 17 residues long. The CDR3 bases are TGTGCCACCAGTGACCCAGGACTAGCGGGAGGGCCAAATGAGCAGTTCTTC. Residues: CATSDPGLAGGPNEQFF.

The chain employs TRBV5-6 and TRBJ2-7; unclear D gene. There are 13 residues in the CDR3. The germline V gene has CDR1 SGHDT and CDR2 YYEEEE. Trimming stripped 0 bases from V and 3 bases from J, with 7 bases between. The CDR3 sequence: CASSLGQFYEQYF. DNA of the CDR3: TGTGCCAGCAGCTTGGGGCAGTTCTACGAGCAGTACTTC.

The table lists this clone with a few counts. The chain recombines TRBV6-2 or TRBV6-3 with TRBJ2-7; possible D gene TRBD2, 6 bases. CDR1 is MNHEY, CDR2 SVGEGT, per germline. The CDR3 runs 15 residues. Trimming stripped 2 bases from V and 0 bases from J, with 11 bases between. CDR3: CASSYDPGVSYEQYF. DNA of the CDR3: TGTGCCAGCAGTTACGATCCGGGAGTCTCCTACGAGCAGTACTTC.

The chain employs TRBV9 and TRBJ2-5, with TRBD2 matching 9 bases. CDR3 length: 16 residues. Germline V gene sequence: CDR1 SGDLS, CDR2 YYNGEE. J gave up 6 bases and V 4 bases, and 13 bases lay outside the gene matches. The chain's CDR3 is CASSPVGGRATKTQYF. CDR3 in DNA: TGTGCCAGCAGCCCGGTTGGCGGGAGGGCCACAAAGACCCAGTACTTC.

V and J are TRBV4-2 and TRBJ2-6, with TRBD2 matching 9 bases. The CDR3 extends over 17 amino acids. Losses at the gene ends were 4 bases for V and 0 bases for J; bases not matched to a gene: 4. The V gene's germline CDR1 is LGHNA and CDR2 YNFKEQ. CDR3 sequence reads: CASSPETSGSGANVLTF. The CDR3 DNA reads as TGTGCCAGCAGCCCCGAGACTAGCGGCTCTGGGGCCAACGTCCTGACTTTC.

The gene calls are TRBV7-2 and TRBJ2-1; 7 nucleotides agree with TRBD2. CDR1 and CDR2 (germline): SGHTA, FQGNSA. The CDR3 loop spans 15 amino acids. Trimming removed 5 bases from V and 0 bases from J; junction bases left unmatched: 4. The CDR3, as DNA: TGTGCCAGCAGCGCTAGCGGTTTCTCCTACAATGAGCAGTTCTTC. This translates into CASSASGFSYNEQFF.

V is TRBV6-5 and J is TRBJ1-6, with D uncertain. The CDR3 extends over 16 amino acids. V shed 0 bases and J shed 5 bases, with 11 bases lying between them. Germline V lookup: CDR1 MNHEY, CDR2 SVGAGI. CDR3 region: CASSYSILQDNSPLHF. Written as DNA, the CDR3 is TGTGCCAGCAGTTACTCGATTCTGCAGGATAATTCACCCCTCCACTTT.

This sequence joins TRBV7-9 and TRBJ1-2, with 9 bases identical to TRBD1. V shed 5 bases, J shed 4 bases, and the junction held 5 bases outside the gene matches. CDR1 is SEHNR and CDR2 is FQNEAQ in the germline V gene (reference sequence). This CDR3 spans 14 amino acids. DNA of the CDR3: TGTGCCAGCAGCCGGGGGACAGGGACCTATGGCTACACCTTC. Protein sequence: CASSRGTGTYGYTF.

J is TRBJ2-4 and V is TRBV12-3 or TRBV12-4, with a tentative D call TRBD2 (5 bases). V lost 8 bases and J 6 bases, leaving 11 bases between the germline ends. CDR3 length: 12 residues. Here the CDR3 reads CASRDSGNIQYF. CDR3 DNA: TGTGCCAGCCGGGATTCAGGAAACATTCAGTACTTC.

This chain connects TRBV5-4 to TRBJ2-5; a weak D match, TRBD2 (6 bases). CDR1 SGHNT and CDR2 YYREEE come from the germline V gene (reference sequence). Trimming cost V 6 bases and J 5 bases, with 14 bases left between them. The length of the CDR3 is 13 residues. The DNA of the CDR3 is TGTGCCAGCACGGGAGAGAGTGGGGAGACCCAGTACTTC. Residues: CASTGESGETQYF.

V is TRBV27 and J is TRBJ2-7, with 10 positions matching TRBD2. The V gene end was trimmed by 6 bases and the J gene end by 4 bases; junction bases not matched to a gene: 21. The length of the CDR3 is 19 residues. Germline-derived CDR1 and CDR2 are MNHEY and SMNVEV (reference sequence). CDR3 in amino acids: CASSRDDRVLSGRHYEQYF. DNA for the CDR3: TGTGCCAGCAGCCGAGACGACAGGGTCCTTAGCGGGAGGCATTACGAGCAGTACTTC.

J is TRBJ1-2 and V is TRBV10-3; no definite D call. CDR1 ENHRY and CDR2 SYGVKD come from the germline V gene. Trimming stripped 8 bases from V and 4 bases from J, with 14 bases between. The CDR3 has 13 residues. CDR3 region: CAIGKWSSYGYTF. In DNA form, the CDR3 reads TGTGCCATCGGCAAGTGGTCAAGCTATGGCTACACCTTC.

The chain has TRBV29-1 and TRBJ2-7; 7 positions agree with TRBD1. The CDR3 is 12 residues long. In germline, CDR1 is SQVTM, CDR2 ANQGSEA. V shed 7 bases and J 2 bases; nucleotides not matched to a gene: 5. The CDR3 nucleotides read TGCAGCGCACGGACAGGCACCTACGAGCAGTACTTC. This codes for CSARTGTYEQYF.

The chain links TRBV9 to TRBJ1-5, with D possibly TRBD1 on 5 matching bases. Between the trimmed V and J ends, which lost 3 bases and 3 bases, there was a span of 16 bases. From germline, CDR1 is SGDLS and CDR2 YYNGEE. The CDR3 contains 16 residues. The DNA for the CDR3 is TGTGCCAGCAGCGAGAACGGGGGAGGATTCAATCAGCCCCAGCATTTT. This sequence encodes CASSENGGGFNQPQHF.

CDR3 in DNA: TGTGCCTGGGGCAGGTTTGGAAACACCATATATTTT. The encoded protein is CAWGRFGNTIYF. This chain links TRBV30 with TRBJ1-3; no definite D call. CDR1 and CDR2 from the germline V gene are GTSNPN and SVGIG (reference sequence). V lost 5 bases and J lost 3, with 8 bases in between. The CDR3 has 12 residues.

This clone was picked up a small number of times. The V and J genes are TRBV7-3 and TRBJ2-3; a weak D match, TRBD1 (6 bases). Per germline, CDR1 SGHTA and CDR2 FQGTGA. V lost 4 bases and J lost 6, with 14 bases in between. This CDR3 is 14 amino acids long. CDR3 nucleotides: TGTGCCAGCAGCTCCCCGGGACAACCCGATACGCAGTATTTT. Translating it yields CASSSPGQPDTQYF.

This chain connects TRBV5-6 to TRBJ2-7; perhaps TRBD1 as D (6 bases). The length of the CDR3 is 17 residues. V shed 2 bases and J shed 2 bases, with 20 bases lying between them. Germline V CDR1 and CDR2: SGHDT, YYEEEE. CDR3 nucleotide sequence: TGTGCCAGCAGCTTATCAGGGGCAAGAGGGCCCGCCTACGAGCAGTACTTC. Protein product: CASSLSGARGPAYEQYF.

This chain connects TRBV11-1 to TRBJ2-4; D remains ambiguous. Germline V gives CDR1 SGHAT, CDR2 FQDESV (reference sequence). The V end lost 5 bases, the J end lost 9 bases, and 17 bases lay between the germline ends. The CDR3 runs to 14 residues. For the CDR3, the DNA is TGTGCCAGCAGCCCGACTCCGCGATTAGGCATTCAGTACTTC. Protein: CASSPTPRLGIQYF.